The 20 T cell receptor beta chains reported below all come from one sample, sequenced in a study of cytomegalovirus exposure and HLA in healthy donors (dated by TCRdb to about 2017). The library was built by means of the immunoSEQ multiplex PCR assay. The multiplex PCR relied on a mix of 60 forward primers for TCR Vbeta segments and 13 reverse primers for TCR Jbeta segments. This immuneACCESS table, as held by TCRdb, lists in-frame sequences with V and J called but not all clones. Of the missing ones, under half trace to an unresolved V gene in checked studies; the others have no known cause. A total of hundreds of thousands of clones appear in this sample, under 80% of them only once. Roughly 2% of the sample belongs to the ten largest clones. The sample comprised PBMCs. All receptors come from a woman aged 25 to 45 in good health and CMV-seronegative.

The chain carries TRBV19 and TRBJ2-3; TRBD2 matches at 8 bases. With V trimmed by 3 bases and J by 3 bases, 5 bases remained unmatched. Germline V gene data show CDR1 as LNHDA and CDR2 as SQIVND (reference sequence). CDR3 length equals 15 residues. The CDR3 DNA follows: TGTGCCAGTAGTATGCTTGCGGGGGGAACAGATACGCAGTATTTT. Protein: CASSMLAGGTDTQYF.

The genes are TRBV6-4 and TRBJ1-3; D unclear. V was cut by 6 bases and J by 4 bases, with 10 bases left in between. Germline CDR1 reads MRHNA; CDR2 reads SNTAGT. This CDR3 comprises 13 residues. CDR3 in DNA: TGTGCCAGCAGAGGGCGGGGAGGAAACACCATATATTTT. As protein: CASRGRGGNTIYF.

The V and J genes are TRBV29-1 and TRBJ1-2; 7 bases align to TRBD1. J gave up 5 bases and V 4 bases, and 4 bases lay outside the gene matches. This CDR3 has 12 amino acids. Germline CDR1 reads SQVTM; CDR2 reads ANQGSEA. CDR3 sequence (DNA): TGCAGCGTTGGGGGACAGATTTATGGCTACACCTTC. This encodes CSVGGQIYGYTF.

This sequence joins TRBV6-1 and TRBJ2-7; D uncertain. Germline V lookup: CDR1 MNHNS, CDR2 SASEGT. The CDR3 runs to 13 residues. Trimming left V 5 bases short and J 5 bases short, with 13 bases between. CDR3 in DNA: TGTGCCAGCAGTTTCGCTCTGCGAAACGAGCAGTACTTC. This encodes CASSFALRNEQYF.

V usage is TRBV7-9 and J usage is TRBJ1-5, with 8 bases fitting TRBD1. CDR1 is SEHNR and CDR2 is FQNEAQ in the germline V gene (reference sequence). J gave up 4 bases and V 4 bases, and 6 bases lay outside the gene matches. The CDR3 loop spans 15 amino acids. The CDR3 sequence is CASSSDQGANQPQHF. CDR3 sequence (DNA): TGTGCCAGCAGCTCGGACCAGGGGGCAAATCAGCCCCAGCATTTT.

This chain uses TRBV5-1 with TRBJ2-6; D might be TRBD1 (6 bases). Between the trimmed V and J ends, which lost 0 bases and 0 bases, there was a span of 7 bases. Germline loops: CDR1 SGHRS, CDR2 YFSETQ. The length of the CDR3 is 16 residues. This chain's CDR3 is CASSLEGDSGANVLTF. The CDR3 DNA reads as TGCGCCAGCAGCTTGGAGGGGGACTCTGGGGCCAACGTCCTGACTTTC.

This clone has just a few counts. V gene TRBV7-2 combines with J gene TRBJ2-3, with D tentatively TRBD1 (6 bases). Germline V gene data show CDR1 as SGHTA and CDR2 as FQGNSA. V was clipped by 4 bases and J by 7 bases, with 18 bases between them. The CDR3 spans 15 residues. The CDR3 DNA follows: TGTGCCAGCAGCTCGTCCTCACAGGGTACGAATACGCAGTATTTT. Its translation is CASSSSSQGTNTQYF.

A few counts support this clone. This sequence joins TRBV27 and TRBJ1-6; D might be TRBD1 (6 bases). Germline V gene sequence: CDR1 MNHEY, CDR2 SMNVEV (reference sequence). The CDR3 has 15 residues. Trimming took off 6 bases at V and 6 bases at J, with 15 bases between the two ends. The CDR3, as DNA: TGTGCCAGCAGAATGATGGACAGCCTTAATTCACCCCTCCACTTT. Encoded protein: CASRMMDSLNSPLHF.

The rearrangement uses TRBV2 and TRBJ1-5, with D perhaps TRBD1 (5 bases). The CDR3 has 13 amino acids. Germline V gene sequence: CDR1 SNHLY, CDR2 FYNNEI. Trimming removed 5 bases at V and 5 bases at J, with 10 bases between. The CDR3 region has the DNA TGTGCCAGCAGTTCTAGGGGTGATCAGCCCCAGCATTTT. Translated: CASSSRGDQPQHF.

V usage is TRBV11-2 and J usage is TRBJ2-2, with D tentatively TRBD2 (6 bases). V lost 1 base, J lost 3 bases, and 12 bases lay in between. The CDR3 has 16 residues. CDR1 SGHAT and CDR2 FQNNGV come from the germline V gene. The CDR3 loop is CASSLGVGGHTGELFF. In nucleotides, the CDR3 is TGTGCCAGCAGCTTAGGTGTGGGAGGACACACCGGGGAGCTGTTTTTT.

The J gene is TRBJ2-5, the V gene TRBV5-5; 7 nucleotides line up with TRBD2. TRBJ2-7 explains the end of the DNA better; the J call may be wrong. Germline CDR1 reads SGHKS; CDR2 reads YYEKEE (reference sequence). CDR3 length: 14 residues. CDR3 sequence: CASSLVAGAYEQYF. For the CDR3, the DNA is TGTGCCAGCAGCTTAGTAGCGGGCGCGTACGAGCAGTACTTC.

Comment on this clone: This may come from a read error, since a much larger clone is one base off. The chain uses TRBV30 and TRBJ1-1, with TRBD1 matching 8 bases. The germline gives CDR1 GTSNPN, CDR2 SVGIG (reference sequence). The CDR3 contains 12 residues. V was pared by 4 bases and J by 5 bases, with 3 bases of the junction left unmatched. Here the CDR3 DNA reads TGTGCCTGGAATCAGGGGGCGACTGAAGCTTTCTTT. Amino acid sequence: CAWNQGATEAFF.

The chain couples TRBV4-1 to TRBJ2-3; 10 bases are shared with TRBD2. CDR1 is MGHRA, CDR2 YSYEKL, per germline. With V trimmed by 7 bases and J by 3 bases, 19 bases remained unmatched. The CDR3 contains 19 residues. CDR3 loop: CASIHESPASGGLTDTQYF. The CDR3 DNA reads as TGCGCCAGCATCCATGAATCCCCGGCTAGCGGGGGTTTGACAGATACGCAGTATTTT.

On this clone: A junction boundary mismatches the germline segment, possibly from a read error. This CDR3 is CSSSFWGSSSYEQFF. In DNA form, the CDR3 reads TGTTCCAGCAGCTTCTGGGGCAGTTCGTCCTACGAGCAGTTCTTC. The chain joins TRBV7-9 to TRBJ2-7; TRBD1 is a possible D gene (5 bases). The J call may be incorrect, as the DNA end agrees better with TRBJ2-1. This CDR3 comprises 15 residues. Looked up from germline, CDR1 is SEHNR and CDR2 is FQNEAQ (reference sequence).

V usage is TRBV6-5 and J usage is TRBJ2-7, with 8 positions matching TRBD1. CDR1 and CDR2 (germline): MNHEY, SVGAGI. V gave up 5 bases and J gave up 1 base; unmatched junction bases: 7. The CDR3 length is 15 residues. The CDR3 here is CASSPGQDGSYEQYF. CDR3 in DNA: TGTGCCAGCAGTCCGGGACAGGACGGATCCTACGAGCAGTACTTC.

V gene TRBV5-6 combines with J gene TRBJ2-1; TRBD2 agrees at 9 bases. V lost 4 bases to trimming and J lost 5 bases; unmatched junction nucleotides: 7. The CDR3 runs to 15 residues. Germline CDR1 SGHDT, CDR2 YYEEEE. This CDR3 is CASSLGLAGHNEQFF. The CDR3 bases are TGTGCCAGCAGCCTGGGGCTAGCGGGGCACAATGAGCAGTTCTTC.

The rearrangement uses TRBV5-6 and TRBJ1-6; 9 nucleotides line up with TRBD1. Germline CDR1 is SGHDT and CDR2 is YYEEEE. The ends lost 4 bases at V and 8 bases at J; junction bases unmatched: 4. The CDR3 length is 14 residues. The CDR3 DNA reads as TGTGCCAGCAGCGCTGGGACAGGGCATTCACCCCTCCACTTT. Its protein is CASSAGTGHSPLHF.

The rearrangement uses TRBV5-5 and TRBJ2-3, with 9 bases fitting TRBD1. The germline gives CDR1 SGHKS, CDR2 YYEKEE (reference sequence). J gave up 3 bases and V 4 bases, and 12 bases lay outside the gene matches. The CDR3 sequence is 17 residues long. CDR3 nucleotide sequence: TGTGCCAGCAGCCTTCTGGGACAGGGCTCAGTGACAGATACGCAGTATTTT. Translating it yields CASSLLGQGSVTDTQYF.

This chain uses TRBV11-2 with TRBJ2-3, with D perhaps TRBD2 (7 bases). The CDR3 consists of 17 residues. The germline CDR1 and CDR2 sequences are SGHAT and FQNNGV. The germline V and J ends were trimmed by 1 base and 2 bases, with 16 bases remaining between them. The CDR3 sequence is CASSLGVSRGATDTQYF. CDR3 nucleotides: TGTGCCAGCAGCTTAGGGGTGTCTCGGGGGGCCACAGATACGCAGTATTTT.

This rearrangement joins TRBV30 to TRBJ2-5, with D maybe TRBD1 (5 bases). The end of the DNA aligns better with TRBJ2-7, so the J call may be wrong. The germline V gene encodes CDR1 GTSNPN and CDR2 SVGIG (reference sequence). This CDR3 comprises 11 residues. The CDR3 region is CAWQTVYEQYF. CDR3 in DNA: TGTGCCTGGCAGACAGTCTACGAGCAGTACTTC.